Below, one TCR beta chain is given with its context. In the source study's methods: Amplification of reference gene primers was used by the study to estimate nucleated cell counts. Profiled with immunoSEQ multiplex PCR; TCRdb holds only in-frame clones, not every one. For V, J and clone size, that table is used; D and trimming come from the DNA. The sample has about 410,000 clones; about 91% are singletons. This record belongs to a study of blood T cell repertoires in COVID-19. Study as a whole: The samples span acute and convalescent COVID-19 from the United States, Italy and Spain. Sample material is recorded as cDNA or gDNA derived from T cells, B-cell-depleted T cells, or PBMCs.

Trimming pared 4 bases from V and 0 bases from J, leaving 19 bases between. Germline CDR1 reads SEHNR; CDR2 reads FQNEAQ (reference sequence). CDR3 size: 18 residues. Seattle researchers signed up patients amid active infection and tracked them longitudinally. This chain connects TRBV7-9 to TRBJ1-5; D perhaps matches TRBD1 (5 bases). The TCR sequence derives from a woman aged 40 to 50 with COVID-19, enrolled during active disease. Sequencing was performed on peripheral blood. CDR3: CASSSVGGVGYSNQPQHF. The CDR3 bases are TGTGCCAGCAGCTCAGTAGGAGGGGTTGGTTATAGCAATCAGCCCCAGCATTTT.